Listed below are T cell receptor beta chains from one sample, sequenced in a study of radiation and T cells in renal cell carcinoma. Only in-frame clones appear in the TCRdb table, and some are missing; sequencing was by immunoSEQ multiplex PCR. The data contain approximately 92,000 clones, around 85% of them singletons. The starting material was blood, obtained from a patient whose treatment included radiotherapy and nephrectomy. Source of these receptors: a man aged 50 to 59 with renal cell carcinoma. Each CDR3 is given with its conserved first and last residue. D genes are given only for firm matches. Size is stated for part of the rows, as once, few or many counts, or as a class when the clone is expanded.

. | TRBJ2-5 | TRBD1 | TRBV28 | CASSTGGAREETQYF | TGTGCCAGCAGCACAGGGGGCGCGCGGGAAGAGACCCAGTACTTC
. | TRBJ1-5 | . | TRBV19 | CASSSSRDQPQHF | TGTGCCAGTAGTTCTAGTCGGGATCAGCCCCAGCATTTT
. | TRBJ1-2 | . | TRBV13 | CASSRGSINYGYTF | TGTGCCAGCAGCCGGGGGAGTATCAACTATGGCTACACCTTC
. | TRBJ1-1 | TRBD1 | TRBV25-1 | CASSSGQGALGEAFF | TGTGCCAGTAGCTCCGGACAGGGTGCCTTGGGTGAAGCTTTCTTT
. | TRBJ2-7 | . | TRBV4-3 | CASSQTNRGGYEQYF | TGCGCCAGCAGCCAAACTAACAGGGGGGGTTACGAGCAGTACTTC
. | TRBJ2-2 | TRBD1 | TRBV7-2 | CASSSSTHGTGYTGELFF | TGTGCCAGCAGCTCCTCTACTCACGGGACAGGCTACACCGGGGAGCTGTTTTTT
. | TRBJ1-2 | TRBD1 | TRBV5-1 | CASRDRGQEGYTF | TGCGCCAGCCGCGACAGGGGGCAAGAAGGCTACACCTTC
. | TRBJ2-6 | . | TRBV28 | CASSLTILRRPSISGANVLTF | TGTGCCAGCAGTCTAACTATTCTTAGGAGACCGAGCATCTCTGGGGCCAACGTCCTGACTTTC
. | TRBJ2-7 | . | TRBV7-2 | CASSSSSREQYF | TGTGCCAGCAGCTCATCTTCTCGCGAGCAGTACTTC
. | TRBJ1-4 | . | TRBV9 | CASSVEGANEKLFF | TGTGCCAGCAGCGTCGAGGGTGCTAATGAAAAACTGTTTTTT
. | TRBJ1-3 | . | TRBV7-2 | CASSLATLSAGSGNTIYF | TGTGCCAGCAGCTTAGCGACTCTGAGCGCCGGCTCTGGAAACACCATATATTTT
. | TRBJ1-3 | TRBD1 | TRBV19 | CASSDTGTGGSGNTIYF | TGTGCCAGTAGCGATACCGGGACAGGGGGCTCCGGAAACACCATATATTTT
. | TRBJ1-2 | . | TRBV29-1 | CSVGTSRGYTF | TGCAGCGTGGGGACTTCGCGCGGCTACACCTTC
. | TRBJ2-1 | TRBD2 | TRBV7-6 | CATGGASYNEQFF | TGTGCCACCGGGGGGGCCTCCTACAATGAGCAGTTCTTC
. | TRBJ2-7 | . | TRBV4-1 | CASSQVGAGHLYEQYF | TGCGCCAGCAGCCAAGTTGGAGCAGGGCATCTCTACGAGCAGTACTTC
. | TRBJ1-1 | . | TRBV27 | CASSLLGGEAFF | TGTGCCAGCAGTTTACTCGGTGGTGAAGCTTTCTTT
. | TRBJ1-6 | . | TRBV7-9 | CASSFSQNSPLHF | TGTGCCAGCAGCTTCTCACAGAATTCACCCCTCCACTTT
. | TRBJ1-2 | TRBD1 | TRBV6-1 | CASSGTGYGYTF | TGTGCCAGCAGCGGGACAGGATATGGCTACACCTTC
. | TRBJ1-5 | . | TRBV19 | CASNRRVFNNQPQHF | TGTGCCAGTAACCGCAGGGTTTTTAACAATCAGCCCCAGCATTTT
. | TRBJ1-3 | . | TRBV18 | CASSLQDPTSGNTIYF | TGTGCCAGCTCACTACAGGATCCTACCTCTGGAAACACCATATATTTT
. | TRBJ2-7 | . | TRBV7-7 | CASSARKDSYEQYF | TGTGCTAGCAGCGCCAGGAAGGACTCCTACGAGCAGTACTTC
once | TRBJ1-3 | . | TRBV11-2 | CASSLDWGSGNTIYF | TGTGCCAGCAGCTTAGATTGGGGCTCTGGAAACACCATATATTTT
. | TRBJ1-5 | . | TRBV19 | CASSIDRSGQGNQPQHF | TGTGCCAGTAGTATAGATCGATCGGGTCAAGGTAATCAGCCCCAGCATTTT
. | TRBJ2-7 | TRBD1 | TRBV30 | CAWSTGGIRQQYF | TGTGCCTGGAGTACAGGGGGCATACGTCAGCAGTACTTC
once | TRBJ1-2 | . | TRBV29-1 | CSVSGGASSYGYTF | TGCAGCGTTTCTGGGGGCGCCTCCTCCTATGGCTACACCTTC
. | TRBJ1-1 | . | TRBV6-5 | CASRLDRNTEAFF | TGTGCCAGCAGACTCGACAGGAACACTGAAGCTTTCTTT
few | TRBJ1-1 | . | TRBV19 | CASSKQGLEAFF | TGTGCCAGTTCTAAGCAGGGTTTGGAAGCTTTCTTT
. | TRBJ1-2 | . | TRBV6-1 | CASRVAGGDYGYTF | TGTGCCAGCAGGGTCGCGGGGGGGGACTATGGCTACACCTTC
. | TRBJ2-2 | . | TRBV6-4 | CASSDSGTGELFF | TGTGCCAGCAGTGACTCTGGCACCGGGGAGCTGTTTTTT
once | TRBJ2-7 | TRBD2 | TRBV27 | CASSGMGSLAGHYEQYF | TGTGCCAGCAGTGGAATGGGTTCACTAGCGGGACACTACGAGCAGTACTTC
. | TRBJ2-1 | . | TRBV4-1 | CASSQPWGGRDEQFF | TGCGCCAGCAGCCAACCTTGGGGGGGGCGAGATGAGCAGTTCTTC
. | TRBJ1-2 | . | TRBV5-6 | CASSLGGVYYGYTF | TGTGCCAGCAGCTTGGGCGGGGTATACTATGGCTACACCTTC
. | TRBJ2-2 | . | TRBV12-2 | CASRQDHTGELFF | TGTGCAAGTCGCCAGGACCACACCGGGGAGCTGTTTTTT
. | TRBJ1-1 | TRBD1 | TRBV6-6 | CASNFEQGAGTEAFF | TGTGCCAGCAATTTCGAACAGGGGGCGGGCACTGAAGCTTTCTTT
. | TRBJ2-5 | TRBD2 | TRBV9 | CASSVASGSDETQYF | TGTGCCAGCAGCGTAGCTAGCGGGAGTGACGAGACCCAGTACTTC
. | TRBJ2-1 | . | TRBV29-1 | CSVEGWASRNEQFF | TGCAGCGTTGAGGGTTGGGCATCTCGGAATGAGCAGTTCTTC
few | TRBJ1-1 | . | TRBV6-6 | CASSQTRSTEAFF | TGTGCCAGCAGCCAGACCAGAAGCACTGAAGCTTTCTTT
. | TRBJ2-1 | TRBD2 | TRBV2 | CASSEGGSGGFSNEQFF | TGTGCCAGCAGTGAAGGAGGTAGCGGGGGGTTCTCCAATGAGCAGTTCTTC
once | TRBJ2-1 | . | TRBV5-1 | CASSLGPNYPDEQFF | TGCGCCAGCAGCTTGGGGCCTAATTACCCCGATGAGCAGTTCTTC